These T cell receptor beta chains were read from a single sample in a study of blood T cell repertoires in COVID-19. The data were produced by immunoSEQ multiplex PCR, yet TCRdb's version contains in-frame clones alone and is incomplete. The data contain 250,000 or so clones, around 90% of them singletons. Sequencing used PBMCs or T cells enriched from blood (not recorded which). Receptors originate from a human donor in a cohort exposed to, infected with or recovered from COVID-19 (not recorded which). The donor label of this sample is uncertain. CDR3s include the opening cysteine and the closing phenylalanine or tryptophan. The order of the fields is V gene, D gene, clone size, J gene, CDR3 protein, CDR3 DNA. The D gene is left open where the match is weak. Size is omitted from some rows. Given values are once, few, many or a class for expanded clones.

v_gene: TRBV7-2
d_gene: -
abundance: -
j_gene: TRBJ2-7
CDR3aa: CASSLDRAAYEQYF
CDR3nt: TGTGCCAGCAGCTTAGACAGGGCCGCCTACGAGCAGTACTTC

v_gene: TRBV7-9
d_gene: TRBD2
abundance: -
j_gene: TRBJ2-1
CDR3aa: CASSLTSGIDNEQFF
CDR3nt: TGTGCCAGCAGCTTAACTAGCGGGATCGACAATGAGCAGTTCTTC

v_gene: TRBV6-5
d_gene: -
abundance: -
j_gene: TRBJ1-1
CDR3aa: CAIYRGVEAFF
CDR3nt: TGTGCCATCTACCGGGGGGTAGAAGCTTTCTTT

v_gene: TRBV27
d_gene: -
abundance: -
j_gene: TRBJ2-7
CDR3aa: CASSYRGLYEQYF
CDR3nt: TGTGCCAGCAGTTACCGAGGACTCTACGAGCAGTACTTC

v_gene: TRBV7-2
d_gene: -
abundance: -
j_gene: TRBJ1-2
CDR3aa: CASSPTQGNYGYTF
CDR3nt: TGTGCCAGCAGCCCTACCCAGGGAAACTATGGCTACACCTTC

v_gene: TRBV7-9
d_gene: TRBD1
abundance: -
j_gene: TRBJ1-2
CDR3aa: CASSLVGGEGNYGYTF
CDR3nt: TGTGCCAGCAGCTTAGTAGGGGGCGAGGGTAACTATGGCTACACCTTC

v_gene: TRBV9
d_gene: TRBD1
abundance: -
j_gene: TRBJ2-2
CDR3aa: CASSVVTGANGVGELFF
CDR3nt: TGTGCCAGCAGCGTCGTGACAGGGGCCAATGGGGTCGGGGAGCTGTTTTTT

v_gene: TRBV14
d_gene: TRBD1
abundance: -
j_gene: TRBJ2-3
CDR3aa: CASSGIDRVSTDTQYF
CDR3nt: TGTGCCAGCAGCGGTATCGACAGGGTTAGCACAGATACGCAGTATTTT

v_gene: TRBV5-4
d_gene: TRBD1
abundance: -
j_gene: TRBJ1-2
CDR3aa: CASRTGGADYGYTF
CDR3nt: TGTGCCAGCAGGACAGGGGGCGCCGACTATGGCTACACCTTC

v_gene: TRBV6-5
d_gene: -
abundance: -
j_gene: TRBJ2-5
CDR3aa: CASSMDVGGGAQYF
CDR3nt: TGTGCCAGCAGTATGGACGTAGGGGGTGGGGCCCAGTACTTC

v_gene: TRBV5-1
d_gene: TRBD1
abundance: -
j_gene: TRBJ2-7
CDR3aa: CASSFLPNGQGRVYEQYF
CDR3nt: TGCGCCAGCAGCTTCCTACCGAATGGACAGGGAAGGGTCTACGAGCAGTACTTC

v_gene: TRBV27
d_gene: -
abundance: -
j_gene: TRBJ1-2
CDR3aa: CASSSGGTDYGYTF
CDR3nt: TGTGCCAGCAGTTCCGGGGGGACTGACTATGGCTACACCTTC

v_gene: TRBV9
d_gene: TRBD2
abundance: -
j_gene: TRBJ2-1
CDR3aa: CASSVSLWRGVYNEQFF
CDR3nt: TGTGCCAGCAGCGTAAGTCTCTGGCGGGGGGTCTACAATGAGCAGTTCTTC

v_gene: TRBV6-5
d_gene: TRBD2
abundance: -
j_gene: TRBJ2-3
CDR3aa: CATRLAGAQGDTQYF
CDR3nt: TGTGCCACTCGACTAGCGGGGGCTCAGGGAGATACGCAGTATTTT

v_gene: TRBV3-1/TRBV3-2
d_gene: -
abundance: -
j_gene: TRBJ1-4
CDR3aa: CASSRGGDTEKLFF
CDR3nt: TGTGCCAGCAGCCGAGGGGGGGACACTGAAAAACTGTTTTTT

v_gene: TRBV27
d_gene: -
abundance: -
j_gene: TRBJ2-7
CDR3aa: CASSPLDSPYEQYF
CDR3nt: TGTGCCAGCAGTCCCCTCGACAGCCCCTACGAGCAGTACTTC

v_gene: TRBV29-1
d_gene: -
abundance: -
j_gene: TRBJ1-5
CDR3aa: CSVAGPGQPQHF
CDR3nt: TGCAGCGTCGCGGGGCCCGGTCAGCCCCAGCATTTT

v_gene: TRBV5-1
d_gene: -
abundance: -
j_gene: TRBJ1-6
CDR3aa: CASSLGGASNSPLHF
CDR3nt: TGCGCCAGCAGCTTGGGAGGAGCTTCAAATTCACCCCTCCACTTT

v_gene: TRBV5-1
d_gene: TRBD1
abundance: -
j_gene: TRBJ1-2
CDR3aa: CASSSRQGDSGYTF
CDR3nt: TGCGCCAGCAGCTCCAGACAGGGGGACAGCGGCTACACCTTC

v_gene: TRBV18
d_gene: -
abundance: -
j_gene: TRBJ1-1
CDR3aa: CASSVEGGNTEAFF
CDR3nt: TGTGCCAGCTCAGTGGAGGGAGGGAACACTGAAGCTTTCTTT

v_gene: TRBV2
d_gene: TRBD2
abundance: -
j_gene: TRBJ2-7
CDR3aa: CASGSGGQAYEQYF
CDR3nt: TGTGCCAGCGGCAGCGGGGGCCAAGCCTACGAGCAGTACTTC

v_gene: TRBV20-1
d_gene: -
abundance: -
j_gene: TRBJ2-7
CDR3aa: CSASDGESEQYF
CDR3nt: TGCAGTGCTAGTGACGGGGAGAGCGAGCAGTACTTC

v_gene: TRBV29-1
d_gene: -
abundance: once
j_gene: TRBJ1-1
CDR3aa: CSVAAGGVNTEAFF
CDR3nt: TGCAGCGTTGCAGCTGGGGGGGTGAACACTGAAGCTTTCTTT

v_gene: TRBV5-3
d_gene: -
abundance: once
j_gene: TRBJ2-2
CDR3aa: CARSFRVTGELFF
CDR3nt: TGTGCCAGAAGCTTCAGGGTGACCGGGGAGCTGTTTTTT

v_gene: TRBV30
d_gene: TRBD2
abundance: -
j_gene: TRBJ2-5
CDR3aa: CAGTSGGGTQETQYF
CDR3nt: TGTGCCGGGACTAGCGGGGGGGGTACCCAAGAGACCCAGTACTTC

v_gene: TRBV10-1
d_gene: -
abundance: -
j_gene: TRBJ1-1
CDR3aa: CASSGGEGTEAFF
CDR3nt: TGCGCCAGCAGTGGGGGAGAAGGAACTGAAGCTTTCTTT

v_gene: TRBV6-5
d_gene: -
abundance: -
j_gene: TRBJ1-5
CDR3aa: CASSREVGNQPQHF
CDR3nt: TGTGCCAGCAGCCGAGAAGTTGGCAATCAGCCCCAGCATTTT

v_gene: TRBV6-4
d_gene: -
abundance: -
j_gene: TRBJ1-4
CDR3aa: CASSDSYEGTPEKLFF
CDR3nt: TGTGCCAGCAGTGACTCCTACGAAGGGACACCTGAAAAACTGTTTTTT

v_gene: TRBV30
d_gene: -
abundance: -
j_gene: TRBJ1-6
CDR3aa: CAWTHEDYSPLHF
CDR3nt: TGTGCCTGGACCCATGAGGATTATTCACCCCTCCACTTT

v_gene: TRBV5-5
d_gene: -
abundance: -
j_gene: TRBJ1-5
CDR3aa: CASSLYVGVHQPQHF
CDR3nt: TGTGCCAGCAGCTTATACGTAGGGGTTCATCAGCCCCAGCATTTT

v_gene: TRBV4-2
d_gene: -
abundance: -
j_gene: TRBJ1-3
CDR3aa: CASSQDRGRSLGNTIYF
CDR3nt: TGTGCCAGCAGCCAAGACAGGGGCCGCTCCCTTGGAAACACCATATATTTT

v_gene: TRBV11-3
d_gene: -
abundance: -
j_gene: TRBJ1-3
CDR3aa: CASSTGHLSGNTIYF
CDR3nt: TGTGCCAGCAGCACGGGACATCTCTCTGGAAACACCATATATTTT

v_gene: TRBV11-1
d_gene: TRBD2
abundance: -
j_gene: TRBJ2-2
CDR3aa: CASSPGLAANTGELFF
CDR3nt: TGTGCCAGCAGCCCGGGACTAGCGGCCAACACCGGGGAGCTGTTTTTT

v_gene: TRBV7-6
d_gene: -
abundance: -
j_gene: TRBJ1-3
CDR3aa: CASSPVYSGNTIYF
CDR3nt: TGTGCCAGCAGCCCCGTATACTCTGGAAACACCATATATTTT

v_gene: TRBV30
d_gene: -
abundance: once
j_gene: TRBJ2-5
CDR3aa: CAWSAGLLAGETQYF
CDR3nt: TGTGCCTGGAGCGCGGGACTCCTGGCGGGAGAGACCCAGTACTTC

v_gene: TRBV9
d_gene: TRBD1
abundance: -
j_gene: TRBJ2-2
CDR3aa: CASSGGGANTGELFF
CDR3nt: TGTGCCAGCAGCGGAGGGGGCGCGAACACCGGGGAGCTGTTTTTT

v_gene: TRBV19
d_gene: TRBD2
abundance: -
j_gene: TRBJ2-7
CDR3aa: CASSIELAGGYEQYF
CDR3nt: TGTGCCAGTAGTATAGAACTAGCGGGCGGGTACGAGCAGTACTTC

v_gene: TRBV19
d_gene: -
abundance: -
j_gene: TRBJ2-1
CDR3aa: CASSSSDGRPYNEQFF
CDR3nt: TGTGCCAGTAGTTCCTCGGACGGGAGACCCTACAATGAGCAGTTCTTC

v_gene: TRBV5-5
d_gene: -
abundance: -
j_gene: TRBJ1-3
CDR3aa: CASSLDRPGGSGNTIYF
CDR3nt: TGTGCCAGCAGCTTGGACAGACCCGGGGGATCTGGAAACACCATATATTTT

v_gene: TRBV13
d_gene: TRBD2
abundance: -
j_gene: TRBJ2-5
CDR3aa: CASSQLAGGLETQYF
CDR3nt: TGTGCCAGCAGCCAACTAGCGGGGGGGCTAGAGACCCAGTACTTC

v_gene: TRBV4-1
d_gene: -
abundance: -
j_gene: TRBJ1-1
CDR3aa: CASSGPTENTEAFF
CDR3nt: TGCGCCAGCAGCGGACCGACAGAGAACACTGAAGCTTTCTTT

v_gene: TRBV3-1/TRBV3-2
d_gene: -
abundance: -
j_gene: TRBJ2-3
CDR3aa: CASSQDNGLMADTQYF
CDR3nt: TGTGCCAGCAGCCAAGATAACGGACTCATGGCAGATACGCAGTATTTT